A selection of T cell receptor beta chains follows, all from one sample in a study of shared clonotypes between healthy human individuals. Some clones are missing from TCRdb's copy, which holds only in-frame ones; the method was immunoSEQ multiplex PCR. The data contain under 850,000 clones, over 55% of them seen just once; the ten biggest clones take up under 2%. Sample: memory CD4+ T cells sorted from blood. Every receptor here comes from a young woman in good health. Each CDR3 is given with its conserved first and last residue. The order of the fields is V gene, J gene, clone size, D gene, CDR3 DNA, CDR3 protein. D genes are given only for firm matches. Size values are once, few and many counts, or a class for expanded clones, and some rows have none.

TRBV28	TRBJ2-7	once	.	TGTGCCAGCATGTGGGCGAGCTCCTACGAGCAGTACTTC	CASMWASSYEQYF
TRBV5-1	TRBJ1-2	.	.	TGCGCCAGCAGCATAGGACAGCCTCCCCCTTATGGCTACACCTTC	CASSIGQPPPYGYTF
TRBV5-1	TRBJ2-5	.	TRBD1	TGCGCCAGCAGGTCGACAGGGGAGGACCAAGAGACCCAGTACTTC	CASRSTGEDQETQYF
TRBV7-2	TRBJ2-1	.	TRBD2	TGTGCCAGCAGCTTGGGGACTAGCGGGGTCAATGAGCAGTTCTTC	CASSLGTSGVNEQFF
TRBV19	TRBJ2-5	.	TRBD2	TGTGCCAGTAGTCCCCGACTAGCCTATCGAGAGACCCAGTACTTC	CASSPRLAYRETQYF
TRBV19	TRBJ1-2	.	.	TGTGCCAGTAGCAAGAACGACAGGAGCTATGGCTACACCTTC	CASSKNDRSYGYTF
TRBV28	TRBJ1-2	.	.	TGTGCCAGCCATCAAACGGCAGGGGTCTATGGCTACACCTTC	CASHQTAGVYGYTF
TRBV5-4	TRBJ1-1	.	.	TGTGCCAGCAGCTTTTCGGGTTTGAACACTGAAGCTTTCTTT	CASSFSGLNTEAFF
TRBV28	TRBJ2-7	.	TRBD1	TGTGCCAGCAGTTTCGGATTCCCGGGACAGGGCTTTGGGAGCGAGCAGTACTTC	CASSFGFPGQGFGSEQYF
TRBV7-9	TRBJ2-1	.	.	TGTGCCAGCAGCCCGACGAGGCTTAGATACAATGAGCAGTTCTTC	CASSPTRLRYNEQFF
TRBV28	TRBJ2-7	.	.	TGTGCCAGCAGCCCCCCGACAGGCCCGGGGTCGGCGCAGTACTTC	CASSPPTGPGSAQYF
TRBV7-3	TRBJ2-3	.	.	TGTGCCAGCAGCGTAAGGGGTAGGGGAGTTGGAGATACGCAGTATTTT	CASSVRGRGVGDTQYF
TRBV4-1	TRBJ1-2	.	.	TGCGCCAGCAGCCAAGGAAATGAGCTGCTGACAAGGGGCGGTGGCTACACCTTC	CASSQGNELLTRGGGYTF
TRBV28	TRBJ1-1	.	.	TGTGCCAGCAGCGATGGTGGACAGCGGAACACTGAAGCTTTCTTT	CASSDGGQRNTEAFF
TRBV11-3	TRBJ1-4	.	.	TGTGCCAGCAGCTTAGGGTTACAGGTTAATGAAAAACTGTTTTTT	CASSLGLQVNEKLFF
TRBV5-1	TRBJ2-1	.	TRBD1	TGCGCCAGCAGCTTGGGGGACAGGGACAATGGCGAGCAGTTCTTC	CASSLGDRDNGEQFF
TRBV5-1	TRBJ2-1	.	.	TGCGCCAGCAGCTTGGCCCTGACAGACAATGAGCAGTTCTTC	CASSLALTDNEQFF
TRBV5-1	TRBJ2-5	.	TRBD1	TGCGCCAGCAGCGCAGGGACAGGGGGTATTAAAGAGACCCAGTACTTC	CASSAGTGGIKETQYF